The entry below gives a single T cell receptor beta chain sequence along with its context. Antigen: not known. The CDR3 loop spans 13 amino acids. V was cut by 1 base and J by 4 bases, with 7 bases left in between. Germline CDR1 SNHLY, CDR2 FYNNEI. The sample comes from a study of cytomegalovirus exposure and HLA in healthy donors. PCR involved 60 Vbeta and 13 Jbeta primers. TCRdb's table, derived via immunoSEQ multiplex PCR, lists solely in-frame clones and lacks some. This table has 60,000 to 90,000 clones, about 67% appearing once. Study-wide results and caveats: HLA restriction was apparent for most CMV-associated TCR beta chains in a later analysis. With later analysis, a missense DCLRE1C variant became linked to TCR beta V- and J-gene trimming.

The sequencing sample was made of PBMCs. This receptor was identified in a man aged 40-55 years in good health and CMV-seropositive. The chain has TRBV2 and TRBJ1-2; no definite D call. The DNA for the CDR3 is TGTGCCAGCAGTGAAGATGGACTCTATGGCTACACCTTC. It codes for CASSEDGLYGYTF.